The following is a T cell receptor (beta chain) sequence with its context. The data were taken from a study of blood T cell repertoires in COVID-19. The CDR3 is 17 amino acids. The V gene end was trimmed by 5 bases and the J gene end by 4 bases; junction bases not matched to a gene: 8. Germline V gene sequence: CDR1 MNHEY, CDR2 SMNVEV (reference sequence). The data were produced by immunoSEQ multiplex PCR, yet TCRdb's version contains in-frame clones alone and is incomplete. The sample lists fewer than 250,000 clones; under 90% were seen once. The clonotype comes from a man between 50 and 59 years old with acute or convalescent COVID-19. Sequenced sample: peripheral blood. The chain combines TRBV27 with TRBJ2-6; 10 positions match TRBD1. The CDR3 coding sequence is TGTGCCAGCAGTCCGCGACAGGGGGCGACGGGGGCCAACGTCCTGACTTTC. The encoded protein is CASSPRQGATGANVLTF.